Here is one TCR beta chain with its context. This CDR3 has 19 residues. V was clipped by 4 bases and J by 1 base; unmatched bases: 8. What was amplified from RNA transcripts were TCR beta CDR3 regions. HTBI primers drove first-round RT-PCR of the TCR CDR3. A single record per CDR3 protein comes from TCRdb applying MiXCR to the multiplex PCR reads. The data show 650,000 to 700,000 distinct CDR3 sequences, 17% seen once. The sample originates from a study of T cells in Graves' hyperthyroidism and ophthalmopathy. It was uncontrolled infection, other autoimmune disease, pregnancy or lactation that excluded patients.

The V and J genes are TRBV12-3 or TRBV12-4 and TRBJ2-3; 16 positions match TRBD2. The material sequenced was blood. This clonotype was obtained from a man in his fifties with Graves' hyperthyroidism. The CDR3 bases are TGTGCCAGCAGTTCACTCCCCGGGACTAGCGGGAGGGGCACAGATACGCAGTATTTT. Encoded protein: CASSSLPGTSGRGTDTQYF.